The 5 T cell receptor beta chains given below trace back to one sample, sequenced in a study of early T cells in non-severe SARS-CoV-2 infection. From the 5' RACE reads, TCRdb called clonotypes with MiXCR, one entry per CDR3 protein. The sample includes about 53,000 distinct CDR3 sequences, more than 10% of them seen just once. Sequencing used whole blood, obtained at baseline. These receptors originate from an adult who was a healthcare worker with PCR-confirmed SARS-CoV-2 infection or an uninfected control (not recorded which).

This clonotype came up a few times. The chain links TRBV28 to TRBJ2-7; D may match TRBD1 or TRBD2 (6 bases each). V was cut by 6 bases and J by 6 bases, with 15 bases left in between. Germline CDR1 and CDR2: MDHEN and SYDVKM. This CDR3 region has 13 residues. CDR3 protein: CASSSPGAAEQYF. CDR3 bases: TGTGCCAGCAGCTCCCCGGGGGCAGCCGAGCAGTACTTC.

The sample holds many counts of this clonotype. The V gene is TRBV18, the J gene TRBJ2-3; perhaps TRBD2 as D (5 bases). The CDR3 loop spans 15 amino acids. V lost 6 bases to trimming and J lost 6 bases, with 19 bases between them. CDR1 and CDR2 from the germline V gene are KGHSH and LQKENI. CDR3 DNA sequence: TGTGCCAGCTCGCTATCTCGCGGGTTGGCGGATACGCAGTATTTT. Its translation is CASSLSRGLADTQYF.

In its sample, this clonotype was seen many times. The chain joins TRBV7-2 to TRBJ2-2; D ambiguous. The V end was cut by 9 bases, the J end by 7 bases, with 15 bases between. Per germline, CDR1 SGHTA and CDR2 FQGNSA. This CDR3 comprises 13 residues. CDR3 amino acids: CASITARNGELFF. The CDR3 bases are TGTGCCAGTATTACAGCCCGAAACGGGGAGCTGTTTTTT.

This clonotype has a count of ten or more. This sequence joins TRBV5-5 and TRBJ1-1; D remains ambiguous. The CDR3 sequence is 13 residues long. Germline CDR1 SGHKS, CDR2 YYEKEE (reference sequence). V shed 1 base and J shed 1 base, with 5 bases lying between them. CDR3 bases: TGTGCCAGCAGCTTGCAAGGGAACACTGAAGCTTTCTTT. Translation gives CASSLQGNTEAFF.

This clonotype was recorded at least ten times. The rearrangement links TRBV5-6 to TRBJ1-5, with 7 bases lining up with TRBD1. The CDR3 spans 16 residues. With 1 base clipped from V and 3 bases from J, the junction kept 7 bases outside the gene matches. Per the germline V gene, CDR1 is SGHDT and CDR2 is YYEEEE. As DNA, the CDR3 is TGTGCCAGCAGCTTGAGAGGGGGCCGTATCAATCAGCCCCAGCATTTT. It encodes CASSLRGGRINQPQHF.